Shown below are 2 T cell receptor beta chains from a single sample sequenced in a study of OX40 agonist ivuxolimab in advanced cancers. TCRdb keeps only in-frame clones here, not all; method: immunoSEQ multiplex PCR. The sample has over 60,000 clones; 84% are singletons. This sample comprised CD4+ or CD8+ T cells sorted from blood, obtained in a trial of the OX40 agonist ivuxolimab. These receptors were collected from an adult with an advanced solid tumor such as melanoma, head and neck, liver or kidney cancer.

J is TRBJ1-1 and V is TRBV18; 8 nucleotides agree with TRBD1. This CDR3 has 16 residues. Germline V lookup: CDR1 KGHSH, CDR2 LQKENI. The J segment lost 5 bases and the V segment lost 2 bases, leaving 10 bases of the junction unmatched. CDR3 sequence (DNA): TGTGCCAGCTCACCAGGGGCAGGGGGCCAGAGGACTGAAGCTTTCTTT. Its translation: CASSPGAGGQRTEAFF.

The chain combines TRBV5-6 with TRBJ1-2; D is ambiguous. Germline loops: CDR1 SGHDT, CDR2 YYEEEE. V shed 0 bases and J shed 8 bases, with 11 bases lying between them. The CDR3 is 13 amino acids. The CDR3 DNA follows: TGTGCCAGCAGCTTGGCAGGAATGGGAGGCTACACCTTC. Translating gives CASSLAGMGGYTF.